The 4 T cell receptor beta chains below come from one sample, sequenced in a study of blood T cell repertoires in COVID-19. The table came from immunoSEQ multiplex PCR; TCRdb's copy has only in-frame clones and leaves some out. The sample shows under 120,000 clones, under 75% of them seen only once. Input material: peripheral blood. All receptors derive from an elderly man with acute or convalescent COVID-19.

This clone has more than one count but fewer than ten. V usage is TRBV19 and J usage is TRBJ2-5, with TRBD1 as a possible D gene (6 bases). Germline V gene sequence: CDR1 LNHDA, CDR2 SQIVND (reference sequence). V was shortened by 3 bases and J by 2 bases, with 13 bases between the two germline ends. This CDR3 has 15 residues. CDR3 DNA: TGTGCCAGTAGTATTACGGGACACCCACAAGAGACCCAGTACTTC. Residues: CASSITGHPQETQYF.

The rearrangement uses TRBV28 and TRBJ2-3, with TRBD2 matching 13 bases. From germline, CDR1 is MDHEN and CDR2 SYDVKM. The CDR3 spans 16 residues. J was trimmed by 5 bases and V by 5 bases; bases with no gene match: 7. The CDR3 reads CASSLGLAGWGDTQYF. The CDR3 coding sequence is TGTGCCAGCAGTCTGGGACTAGCGGGATGGGGAGATACGCAGTATTTT.

V and J are TRBV5-1 and TRBJ2-7; the D gene is possibly TRBD2 (5 bases). The CDR3 sequence is 12 residues long. The V and J ends lost 4 bases and 3 bases respectively, with 8 bases between them. Germline values: CDR1 SGHRS, CDR2 YFSETQ. CDR3 residues: CASSVRGYEQYF. The CDR3 DNA sequence: TGCGCCAGCAGCGTCCGGGGCTACGAGCAGTACTTC.

The sample holds one count of this clone. This sequence joins TRBV7-2 and TRBJ2-7; 7 bases match TRBD2. This CDR3 contains 15 residues. J gave up 2 bases and V 1 base, and 5 bases lay outside the gene matches. CDR1 is SGHTA, CDR2 FQGNSA, per germline. The CDR3 sequence: CASSLGRGSAYEQYF. The DNA for the CDR3 is TGTGCCAGCAGCTTAGGACGCGGGAGCGCCTACGAGCAGTACTTC.